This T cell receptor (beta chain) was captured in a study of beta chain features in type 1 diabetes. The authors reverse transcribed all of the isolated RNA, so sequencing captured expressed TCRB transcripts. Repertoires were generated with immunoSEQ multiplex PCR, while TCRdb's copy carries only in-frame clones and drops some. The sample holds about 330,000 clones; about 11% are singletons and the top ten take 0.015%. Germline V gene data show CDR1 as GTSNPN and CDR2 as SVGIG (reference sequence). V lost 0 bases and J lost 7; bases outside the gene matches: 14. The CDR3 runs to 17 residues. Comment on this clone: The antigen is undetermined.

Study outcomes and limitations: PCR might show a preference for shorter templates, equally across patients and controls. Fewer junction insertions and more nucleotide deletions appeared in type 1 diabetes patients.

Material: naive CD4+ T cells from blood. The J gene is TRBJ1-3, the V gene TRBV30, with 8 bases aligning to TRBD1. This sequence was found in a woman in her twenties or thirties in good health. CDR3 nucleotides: TGTGCCTGGAGTGTACCCCAGGGGGCGAAGTTTCGGAACACCATATATTTT. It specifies CAWSVPQGAKFRNTIYF.